Below, 31 T cell receptor beta chains from the same sample are listed, as sequenced in a study of breast tumors, draining lymph nodes, adjacent tissues. TCRdb re-derived calls from the multiplex PCR reads in MiXCR, one entry per CDR3 protein. The sample records 130,000 or so distinct CDR3 sequences, under 25% being singletons. Breast cancer patients provided tissue from their axillary draining lymph nodes. The sample taken for sequencing was axillary lymph node tissue. The receptors originated from a female donor with breast cancer. Some clones in this sample may be carry-over from other donors' samples.

To note about this clonotype: This clone may be a read error of a much larger clone one base away. CDR3 nucleotides: TGTGCCAGCAGCTGGGGGGGGACTAGTGACGGGCAGTACTTC. Its translation is CASSWGGTSDGQYF. The chain couples TRBV5-6 to TRBJ2-7; 8 bases are a match to TRBD2. The J segment lost 9 bases and the V segment lost 3 bases, leaving 11 bases of the junction unmatched. Germline loops: CDR1 SGHDT, CDR2 YYEEEE. This CDR3 region has 14 residues.

This clonotype showed up just a few times. The genes are TRBV4-1 and TRBJ2-3, with TRBD2 identical over 10 bases. The CDR3 is 18 residues long. With V trimmed by 1 base and J by 3 bases, 10 bases remained unmatched. Germline V CDR1 and CDR2: MGHRA, YSYEKL. CDR3: CASSQASLAGRKTDTQYF. CDR3 bases: TGCGCCAGCAGCCAAGCTTCACTAGCGGGAAGAAAGACAGATACGCAGTATTTT.

Ten or more counts support this clonotype. The chain joins TRBV20-1 to TRBJ2-7; TRBD2 matches 7 bases. In germline, CDR1 is DFQATT, CDR2 SNEGSKA (reference sequence). The CDR3 is made up of 12 amino acids. Trimming at V came to 6 bases and at J to 4 bases, leaving 6 bases not matched to a gene. This CDR3 reads CSARLAVYEQYF. Written as DNA, the CDR3 is TGCAGTGCCAGGCTAGCGGTTTACGAGCAGTACTTC.

This clonotype was detected ten times or more. The chain recombines TRBV6-2 or TRBV6-3 with TRBJ2-7; D remains unclear. Trimming removed 0 bases at V and 4 bases at J, with 13 bases between. Germline-derived CDR1 and CDR2 are MNHEY and SVGEGT. The CDR3 runs 15 residues. The CDR3 sequence is CASSYSAELPYEQYF. The CDR3 bases are TGTGCCAGCAGTTACTCGGCGGAGCTACCTTACGAGCAGTACTTC.

The chain recombines TRBV28 with TRBJ2-3; no reliable D call. V shed 3 bases and J shed 0 bases, with 7 bases lying between them. Germline values: CDR1 MDHEN, CDR2 SYDVKM. The length of the CDR3 is 14 residues. CDR3 DNA sequence: TGTGCCAGCAGTTTGTTAGCTAGCACAGATACGCAGTATTTT. Amino acid sequence: CASSLLASTDTQYF.

This clonotype was recorded at least ten times. The chain has TRBV7-2 and TRBJ2-5; TRBD1 matches 7 bases. The trim removed 5 bases at V and 4 bases at J, leaving 7 bases unmatched. CDR1 and CDR2 (germline): SGHTA, FQGNSA. This CDR3 has 14 amino acids. The CDR3 DNA is TGTGCCAGCAGCAAACGCTCAGGGGGAGAGACCCAGTACTTC. Residues: CASSKRSGGETQYF.

This clonotype has just one count. V usage is TRBV7-9 and J usage is TRBJ2-7; 11 nucleotides agree with TRBD2. V lost 5 bases to trimming and J lost 6 bases; unmatched junction nucleotides: 9. The CDR3 consists of 15 residues. Germline values: CDR1 SEHNR, CDR2 FQNEAQ (reference sequence). CDR3 region: CASSPNSGRAPEQYF. The DNA of the CDR3 is TGTGCCAGCAGCCCGAATAGCGGGAGGGCCCCCGAGCAGTACTTC.

This clonotype was seen many times. The chain uses TRBV11-2 and TRBJ2-7, with TRBD2 matching over 12 bases. CDR1 is SGHAT and CDR2 is FQNNGV in the germline V gene. The V gene end was trimmed by 3 bases and the J gene end by 3 bases; junction bases not matched to a gene: 6. The CDR3 has 16 residues. The CDR3: CASSFLAGGGRYEQYF. CDR3 nucleotide sequence: TGTGCCAGCAGCTTCCTAGCGGGAGGGGGACGCTACGAGCAGTACTTC.

This clonotype was counted at least ten times. The DNA of the CDR3 is TGTGCCAGCAAAAGGGACCGTTTCTACGAGCAGTACTTC. Encoded protein: CASKRDRFYEQYF. This chain connects TRBV2 to TRBJ2-7; either TRBD1 or TRBD2 may fit D (5 bases each). Trimming took 7 bases from V and 3 from J, leaving 13 bases between them. CDR1 is SNHLY, CDR2 FYNNEI, per germline. CDR3 length equals 13 residues.

In regard to this clonotype: This sequence may be a read error, since a much larger clone differs from it by one base. The gene calls are TRBV5-1 and TRBJ2-1; 13 bases are shared with TRBD2. In germline, CDR1 is SGHRS, CDR2 YFSETQ. The CDR3 totals 15 residues. Written as DNA, the CDR3 is TGTGCCAGCAGCGCACTAGCGGGAGGGCCGAGTGAGCAGTTCTTC. It codes for CASSALAGGPSEQFF.

This clonotype was counted many times. This sequence joins TRBV5-1 and TRBJ2-1; perhaps TRBD1 as D (7 bases). The CDR3 extends over 14 amino acids. Trimming left V 2 bases short and J 8 bases short, with 14 bases between. Germline V gene sequence: CDR1 SGHRS, CDR2 YFSETQ. The CDR3 DNA follows: TGCGCCAGCAGCTTAGACTCCAGGGGGGATGAGCAGTTCTTC. Translation: CASSLDSRGDEQFF.

The sample holds many counts of this clonotype. The gene calls are TRBV5-5 and TRBJ2-2; no clear D gene. Germline loops: CDR1 SGHKS, CDR2 YYEKEE (reference sequence). The V end was cut by 0 bases, the J end by 6 bases, with 6 bases between. This CDR3 has 13 residues. The CDR3 is CASSLVGSGELFF. The CDR3 coding sequence is TGTGCCAGCAGCTTGGTTGGTTCCGGGGAGCTGTTTTTT. Filled out from reference TRBV5-5 and TRBJ2-2, the complete variable domain reads DAGVTQSPTHLIKTRGQQVTLRCSPISGHKSVSWYQQVLGQGPQFIFQYYEKEERGRGNFPDRFSARQFPNYSSELNVNALLLGDSALYLCASSLVGSGELFFGEGSRLTVL.

The J gene is TRBJ2-7, the V gene TRBV6-2 or TRBV6-3; D may match TRBD1 or TRBD2 (6 bases each). V lost 5 bases to trimming and J lost 7 bases, with 12 bases between them. This CDR3 has 12 amino acids. Per germline, CDR1 MNHEY and CDR2 SVGEGT. CDR3 in amino acids: CASSEQGGEQYF. CDR3 in DNA: TGTGCCAGCAGTGAACAGGGAGGAGAGCAGTACTTC.

This clonotype was counted at least ten times. The V gene is TRBV6-5, the J gene TRBJ2-7, with D tentatively TRBD1 or TRBD2 (6 bases each). In germline, CDR1 is MNHEY, CDR2 SVGAGI. V was shortened by 6 bases and J by 7 bases, with 25 bases between the two germline ends. The CDR3 consists of 16 residues. CDR3 sequence (DNA): TGTGCCAGCAGCCCCTTACGTACCTCAACAGGGACTGAGCAGTACTTC. Protein: CASSPLRTSTGTEQYF.

V is TRBV9 and J is TRBJ2-7, with 13 bases that match TRBD2. V lost 3 bases and J lost 4; bases outside the gene matches: 10. The germline CDR1 and CDR2 sequences are SGDLS and YYNGEE. The CDR3 length is 17 residues. The CDR3 region has the DNA TGTGCCAGCAGCGCTTCCGGGACTAGCGGGACGACTTACGAGCAGTACTTC. Translated, it gives CASSASGTSGTTYEQYF.

This clonotype was seen at least ten times. V gene TRBV6-1 combines with J gene TRBJ2-7, with D unclear. The germline V gene encodes CDR1 MNHNS and CDR2 SASEGT. The CDR3 is 12 amino acids. The V and J ends lost 8 bases and 2 bases respectively, with 10 bases between them. The CDR3 here is CASLGIAYEQYF. The CDR3 nucleotides read TGTGCCAGCCTTGGGATAGCCTACGAGCAGTACTTC.

This clonotype was seen at least ten times. The chain uses TRBV19 and TRBJ1-4, with 8 positions matching TRBD1. Germline lookup yields CDR1 LNHDA and CDR2 SQIVND (reference sequence). V gave up 3 bases and J gave up 8 bases; unmatched junction bases: 8. This CDR3 region has 15 residues. The CDR3 nucleotides are TGTGCCAGTAGTATTCCGACAGGGGCGAGGGAAAAACTGTTTTTT. Translation gives CASSIPTGAREKLFF.

A remark on this clonotype: This could be a read error, since a much larger clone is one nucleotide away. V and J are TRBV29-1 and TRBJ2-2; 8 nucleotides agree with TRBD2. J gave up 6 bases and V 5 bases, and 2 bases lay outside the gene matches. CDR3 length: 12 amino acids. Germline CDR1 reads SQVTM; CDR2 reads ANQGSEA. The CDR3 protein is CSVREGAGELFF. The CDR3 DNA is TGCAGCGTTCGGGAGGGAGCCGGGGAGCTGTTTTTT.

Details on this clonotype: Just one base apart from a much larger clone, this may be a read error. V gene TRBV2 combines with J gene TRBJ2-2; possible D gene TRBD2, 6 bases. CDR3 length: 13 residues. The ends were cut back, 7 bases at V and 7 bases at J, with 13 bases in the middle. Germline V gene sequence: CDR1 SNHLY, CDR2 FYNNEI. As DNA, the CDR3 is TGTGCCAGCAAAGGAGGGATTTTCGGGGAGCTGTTTTTT. This encodes CASKGGIFGELFF.

The chain combines TRBV6-2 or TRBV6-3 with TRBJ2-1; 10 bases are shared with TRBD2. Germline V lookup: CDR1 MNHEY, CDR2 SVGEGT. This CDR3 is 15 amino acids long. The V gene end was trimmed by 7 bases and the J gene end by 10 bases; junction bases not matched to a gene: 13. CDR3 in DNA: TGTGCCAGCATTCTCAGAGCGGGAGGGCCGGGGGAGCAGTTCTTC. Protein sequence: CASILRAGGPGEQFF.

Many counts were recorded for this clonotype. The chain combines TRBV24-1 with TRBJ2-1; a weak D match, TRBD2 (6 bases). The V end was cut by 2 bases, the J end by 8 bases, with 18 bases between. CDR1 is KGHDR, CDR2 SFDVKD, per germline. The CDR3 runs to 16 residues. The DNA of the CDR3 is TGTGCCACCAGTGATTCCACGGGAGTCGGCTGGGATGAGCAGTTCTTC. It encodes CATSDSTGVGWDEQFF.

This chain links TRBV28 with TRBJ1-1; D is unresolved. CDR1 and CDR2 (germline): MDHEN, SYDVKM. Trimming cost V 3 bases and J 3 bases, with 11 bases left between them. The CDR3 consists of 14 residues. The CDR3 spells CASSFVGLDTEAFF. The CDR3, as DNA: TGTGCCAGCAGTTTCGTTGGTCTAGACACTGAAGCTTTCTTT.

This clonotype appeared many times. The rearrangement joins TRBV5-6 to TRBJ2-7; D tentatively reads TRBD1 or TRBD2 (6 bases each). Trimming removed 3 bases at V and 6 bases at J, with 13 bases between. CDR3 length equals 13 residues. From germline, CDR1 is SGHDT and CDR2 YYEEEE. The CDR3 nucleotides are TGTGCCAGCAGCTGGTGGAAGGGGGGCGAGCAGTACTTC. Encoded protein: CASSWWKGGEQYF.

This clonotype was counted at least ten times. In nucleotides, the CDR3 is TGTGCCAGCAGCCCCACAGGGAAGAAAGAGACCCAGTACTTC. Its translation is CASSPTGKKETQYF. The rearrangement links TRBV5-4 to TRBJ2-5; D possibly corresponds to TRBD1 (6 bases). With 4 bases removed from V and 3 bases from J, the gap between germline ends came to 13 bases. The CDR3 extends over 14 amino acids. The germline V gene encodes CDR1 SGHNT and CDR2 YYREEE (reference sequence).

This clonotype was recorded only once. This clone may be a read error of a much larger clone one base away. The chain couples TRBV25-1 to TRBJ2-1, with 7 bases identical to TRBD2. Looked up from germline, CDR1 is MGHDK and CDR2 is SYGVNS. The length of the CDR3 is 14 residues. Here the CDR3 reads CAGSEHGRADEQFF. CDR3 DNA: TGTGCCGGCAGTGAACATGGGAGGGCCGATGAGCAGTTCTTC.

A remark on this clonotype: A much larger clone differs from this one at a single base, so this may be a read error. The chain's CDR3 is CAWTPAKSETQYF. The CDR3 coding sequence is TGTGCCTGGACTCCCGCTAAGTCGGAGACCCAGTACTTC. This chain uses TRBV30 with TRBJ2-5; unclear D gene. Trimming left V 4 bases short and J 5 bases short, with 14 bases between. Germline loops: CDR1 GTSNPN, CDR2 SVGIG (reference sequence). CDR3 size: 13 residues.

This clonotype has a single count. A much larger clone lies one base from this, so it may be a read error. The chain recombines TRBV30 with TRBJ2-1, with no clear D. The CDR3 contains 12 residues. Germline lookup yields CDR1 GTSNPN and CDR2 SVGIG (reference sequence). Trimming pared 8 bases from V and 6 bases from J, leaving 14 bases between. Here the CDR3 reads CAGQVHCNEQFF. Written as DNA, the CDR3 is TGTGCCGGTCAGGTACACTGCAATGAGCAGTTCTTC. Full variable domain (missing parts from reference TRBV30 and TRBJ2-1): SQTIHQWPATLVQPVGSPLSLECTVEGTSNPNLYWYRQAAGRGLQLLFYSVGIGQISSEVPQNLSASRPQDRQFILSSKKLLLSDSGFYLCAGQVHCNEQFFGPGTRLTVL.

Notes on this clonotype: A read error may explain this, as a much larger clone is one base away. The chain couples TRBV2 to TRBJ2-2; the D is unclear. Per the germline V gene, CDR1 is SNHLY and CDR2 is FYNNEI. The CDR3 has 12 amino acids. V was shortened by 8 bases and J by 7 bases, with 11 bases between the two germline ends. CDR3 bases: TGTGCCAGCGATGTTTGGCACGGGGAGCTGTTTTTT. Translation gives CASDVWHGELFF.

This clonotype has just a few counts. The rearrangement uses TRBV13 and TRBJ2-1, with D possibly TRBD2 on 6 matching bases. Germline assignment: CDR1 PRHDT and CDR2 FYEKMQ (reference sequence). The CDR3 totals 17 residues. The V and J ends lost 2 bases and 0 bases respectively, with 14 bases between them. CDR3 DNA sequence: TGTGCCAGCAGCTTACCCCGACTAGGGGACTCCTACAATGAGCAGTTCTTC. Protein sequence: CASSLPRLGDSYNEQFF.

At least ten counts were recorded for this clonotype. The V gene is TRBV24-1, the J gene TRBJ2-2; D might be TRBD2 (6 bases). This CDR3 contains 16 residues. The V end was cut by 4 bases, the J end by 7 bases, with 18 bases between. Germline CDR1 is KGHDR and CDR2 is SFDVKD. In DNA, the CDR3 is TGTGCCACCAGTGACTTACAGGAGACCGGGGGCGGGGAGCTGTTTTTT. This codes for CATSDLQETGGGELFF.

The table lists this clonotype with many counts. The rearrangement links TRBV20-1 to TRBJ2-7; 11 positions match TRBD1. This CDR3 has 13 amino acids. Germline loops: CDR1 DFQATT, CDR2 SNEGSKA (reference sequence). With 5 bases clipped from V and 3 bases from J, the junction kept 3 bases outside the gene matches. CDR3 sequence reads: CSAGGTGGYEQYF. CDR3 coding DNA: TGCAGTGCTGGCGGGACAGGGGGCTACGAGCAGTACTTC.